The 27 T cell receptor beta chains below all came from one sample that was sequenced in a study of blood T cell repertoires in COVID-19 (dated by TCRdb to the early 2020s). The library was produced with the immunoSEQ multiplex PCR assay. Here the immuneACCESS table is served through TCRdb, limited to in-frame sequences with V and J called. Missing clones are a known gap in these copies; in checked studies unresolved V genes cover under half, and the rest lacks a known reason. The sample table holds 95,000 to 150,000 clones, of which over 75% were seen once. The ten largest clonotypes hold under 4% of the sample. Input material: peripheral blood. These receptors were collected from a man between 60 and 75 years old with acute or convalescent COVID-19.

The CDR3 sequence: CASSPGASGSGGDEQYF. The CDR3 DNA sequence: TGCGCCAGCAGCCCCGGCGCTAGCGGGAGTGGTGGCGACGAGCAGTACTTC. This chain joins TRBV4-3 and TRBJ2-7; 10 nucleotides match TRBD2. Germline CDR1 reads LGHNA; CDR2 reads YSLEER. The CDR3 has 17 residues. The V segment lost 4 bases and the J segment 5 bases; nucleotides outside the gene matches: 14.

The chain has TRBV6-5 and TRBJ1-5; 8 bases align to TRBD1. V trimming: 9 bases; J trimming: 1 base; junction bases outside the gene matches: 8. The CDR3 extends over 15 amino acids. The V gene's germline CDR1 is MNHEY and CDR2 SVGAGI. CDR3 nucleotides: TGTGCCAGTGGACAGGGTTCGGCGAGCAATCAGCCCCAGCATTTT. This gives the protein CASGQGSASNQPQHF.

The CDR3 region has the DNA TGTGCCAGCAGCTTAGGTCAGGCGGGGGGGGCCTACGAGCAGTACTTC. Protein product: CASSLGQAGGAYEQYF. This chain joins TRBV7-2 and TRBJ2-7; 9 positions agree with TRBD2. The V gene end was trimmed by 1 base and the J gene end by 2 bases; junction bases not matched to a gene: 6. The CDR3 sequence is 16 residues long. Germline CDR1 SGHTA, CDR2 FQGNSA.

Written as DNA, the CDR3 is TGTGCCAGCAGTGACCCGGGACTGGCCACAGATACGCAGTATTTT. Translating gives CASSDPGLATDTQYF. V is TRBV2 and J is TRBJ2-3, with D possibly being TRBD2 (6 bases). The CDR3 is 15 residues long. The V end was cut by 3 bases, the J end by 2 bases, with 12 bases between. Per the germline V gene, CDR1 is SNHLY and CDR2 is FYNNEI. Full variable domain (outside the CDR3, taken from reference TRBV2 and TRBJ2-3): EPEVTQTPSHQVTQMGQEVILRCVPISNHLYFYWYRQILGQKVEFLVSFYNNEISEKSEIFDDQFSVERPDGSNFTLKIRSTKLEDSAMYFCASSDPGLATDTQYFGPGTRLTVL.

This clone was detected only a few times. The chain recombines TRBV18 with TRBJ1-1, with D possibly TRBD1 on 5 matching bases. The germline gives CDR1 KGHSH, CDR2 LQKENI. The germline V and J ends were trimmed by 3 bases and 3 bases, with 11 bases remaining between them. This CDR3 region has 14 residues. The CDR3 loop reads CASSPSGRDTEAFF. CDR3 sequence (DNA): TGTGCCAGCTCACCTTCAGGGCGCGACACTGAAGCTTTCTTT.

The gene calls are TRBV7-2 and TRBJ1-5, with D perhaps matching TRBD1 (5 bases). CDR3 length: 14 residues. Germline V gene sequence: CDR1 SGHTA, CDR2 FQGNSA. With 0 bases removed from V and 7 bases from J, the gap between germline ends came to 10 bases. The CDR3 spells CASSLAAGKQPQHF. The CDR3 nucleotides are TGTGCCAGCAGCTTAGCGGCAGGGAAGCAGCCCCAGCATTTT.

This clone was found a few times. The CDR3 nucleotides are TGTGCCAGTAGTGACACTAGCGTATCAGAGACCCAGTACTTC. Protein: CASSDTSVSETQYF. The rearrangement joins TRBV19 to TRBJ2-5; 7 bases fit TRBD2. The V segment lost 5 bases and the J segment 4 bases; nucleotides outside the gene matches: 7. This CDR3 region has 14 residues. Looked up from germline, CDR1 is LNHDA and CDR2 is SQIVND (reference sequence).

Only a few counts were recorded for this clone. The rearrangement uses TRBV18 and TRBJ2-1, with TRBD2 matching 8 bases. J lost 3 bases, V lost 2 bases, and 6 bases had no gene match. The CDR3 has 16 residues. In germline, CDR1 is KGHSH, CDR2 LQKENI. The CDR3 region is CASSPEASGRYNEQFF. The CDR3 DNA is TGTGCCAGCTCACCAGAGGCTAGCGGGCGCTACAATGAGCAGTTCTTC.

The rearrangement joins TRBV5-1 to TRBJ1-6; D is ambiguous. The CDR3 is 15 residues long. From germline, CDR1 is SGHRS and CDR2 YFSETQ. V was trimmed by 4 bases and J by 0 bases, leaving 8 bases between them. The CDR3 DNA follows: TGCGCCAGCAGCGAGGAGAGCTCCTATAATTCACCCCTCCACTTT. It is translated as CASSEESSYNSPLHF.

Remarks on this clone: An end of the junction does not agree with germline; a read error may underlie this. Here the CDR3 DNA reads TGTGCCAGCAGCAAAGAATGGGGACAGTCCTACGAGCAGTACTTC. It yields the protein CASSKEWGQSYEQYF. This rearrangement joins TRBV4-2 to TRBJ2-7, with 7 bases lining up with TRBD1. The CDR3 has 15 residues. Germline CDR1 is LGHNA and CDR2 is YNFKEQ.

CDR3 loop: CASSLYPWVSNPGSGHEQYF. DNA of the CDR3: TGTGCCAGCAGCTTATATCCATGGGTTAGTAATCCGGGGTCGGGCCACGAGCAGTACTTC. This sequence joins TRBV11-3 and TRBJ2-7; possible D gene TRBD2, 5 bases. The CDR3 consists of 20 residues. V dropped 2 bases and J dropped 5 bases, with 31 bases sitting between them. From germline, CDR1 is SGHNT and CDR2 YENEEA.

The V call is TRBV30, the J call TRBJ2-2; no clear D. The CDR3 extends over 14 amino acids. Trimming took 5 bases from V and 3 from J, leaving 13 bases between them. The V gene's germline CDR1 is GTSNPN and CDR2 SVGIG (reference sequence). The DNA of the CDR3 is TGTGCCTGGCCACGTAACACCGACACCGGGGAGCTGTTTTTT. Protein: CAWPRNTDTGELFF.

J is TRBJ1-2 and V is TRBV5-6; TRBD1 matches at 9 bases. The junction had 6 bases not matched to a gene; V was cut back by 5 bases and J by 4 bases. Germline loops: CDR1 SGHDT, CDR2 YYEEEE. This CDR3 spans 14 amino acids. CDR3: CASRRGQGGYGYTF. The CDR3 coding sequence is TGTGCCAGCAGGAGGGGACAGGGCGGCTATGGCTACACCTTC.

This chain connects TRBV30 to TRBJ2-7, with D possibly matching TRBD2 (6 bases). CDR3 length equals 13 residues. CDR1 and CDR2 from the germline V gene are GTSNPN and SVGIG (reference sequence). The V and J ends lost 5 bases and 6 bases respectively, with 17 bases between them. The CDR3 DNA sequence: TGTGCCTGGGAGGGCGGGAACCTCGGCGAGCAGTACTTC. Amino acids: CAWEGGNLGEQYF.

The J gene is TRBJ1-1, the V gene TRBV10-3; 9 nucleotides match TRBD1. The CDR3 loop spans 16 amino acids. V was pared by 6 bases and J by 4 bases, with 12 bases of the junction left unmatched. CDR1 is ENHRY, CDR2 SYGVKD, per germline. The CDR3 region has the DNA TGTGCCATCAGAGCCTCCTCTACAGGGGGCGGCACTGAAGCTTTCTTT. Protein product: CAIRASSTGGGTEAFF.

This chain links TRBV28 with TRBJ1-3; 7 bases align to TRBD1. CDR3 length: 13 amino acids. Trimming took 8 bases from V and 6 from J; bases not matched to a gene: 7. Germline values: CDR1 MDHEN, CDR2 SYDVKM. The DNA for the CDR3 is TGTGCCAGCCTACAGGGGCCGGAAAACACCATATATTTT. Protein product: CASLQGPENTIYF.

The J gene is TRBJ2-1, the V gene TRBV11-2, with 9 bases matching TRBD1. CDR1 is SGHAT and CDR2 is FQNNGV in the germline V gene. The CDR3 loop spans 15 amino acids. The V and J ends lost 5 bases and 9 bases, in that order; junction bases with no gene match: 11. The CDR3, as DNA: TGTGCCAGCAGCCACCGGGACAGGGTACATAGTGAGCAGTTCTTC. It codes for CASSHRDRVHSEQFF.

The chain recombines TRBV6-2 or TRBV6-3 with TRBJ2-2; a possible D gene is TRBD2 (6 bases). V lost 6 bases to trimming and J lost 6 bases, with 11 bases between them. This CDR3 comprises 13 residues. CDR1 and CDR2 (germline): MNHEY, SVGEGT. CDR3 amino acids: CASSGGTAGELFF. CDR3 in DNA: TGTGCCAGCAGCGGAGGGACTGCCGGGGAGCTGTTTTTT.

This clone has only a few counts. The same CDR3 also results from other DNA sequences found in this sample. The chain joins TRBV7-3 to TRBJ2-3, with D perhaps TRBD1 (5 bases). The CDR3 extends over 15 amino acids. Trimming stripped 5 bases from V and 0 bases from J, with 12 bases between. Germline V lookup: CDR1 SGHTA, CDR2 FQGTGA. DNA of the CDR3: TGTGCCAGCAGCCCTTCAGGGTCAAGCACAGATACGCAGTATTTT. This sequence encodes CASSPSGSSTDTQYF.

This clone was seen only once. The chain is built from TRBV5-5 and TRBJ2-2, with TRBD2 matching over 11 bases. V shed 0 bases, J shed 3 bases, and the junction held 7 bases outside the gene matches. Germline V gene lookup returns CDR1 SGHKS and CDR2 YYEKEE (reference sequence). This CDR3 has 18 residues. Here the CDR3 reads CASSLGVAGGRDTGELFF. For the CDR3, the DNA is TGTGCCAGCAGCTTGGGAGTAGCGGGAGGGCGAGACACCGGGGAGCTGTTTTTT.

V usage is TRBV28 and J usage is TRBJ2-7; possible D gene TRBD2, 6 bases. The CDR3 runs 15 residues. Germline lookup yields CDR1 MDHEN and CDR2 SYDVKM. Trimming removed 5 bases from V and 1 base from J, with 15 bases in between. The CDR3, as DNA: TGTGCCAGCAGTCCCCTAGGGACTGGGTCCTACGAGCAGTACTTC. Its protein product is CASSPLGTGSYEQYF.

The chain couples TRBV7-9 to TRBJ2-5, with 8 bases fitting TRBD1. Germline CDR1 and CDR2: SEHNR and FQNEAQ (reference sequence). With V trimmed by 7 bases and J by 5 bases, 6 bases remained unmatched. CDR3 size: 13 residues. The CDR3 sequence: CASTQGAIETQYF. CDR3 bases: TGTGCCAGCACCCAGGGGGCCATCGAGACCCAGTACTTC. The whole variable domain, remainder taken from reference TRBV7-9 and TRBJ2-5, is DTGVSQNPRHKITKRGQNVTFRCDPISEHNRLYWYRQTLGQGPEFLTYFQNEAQLEKSRLLSDRFSAERPKGSFSTLEIQRTEQGDSAMYLCASTQGAIETQYFGPGTRLLVL.

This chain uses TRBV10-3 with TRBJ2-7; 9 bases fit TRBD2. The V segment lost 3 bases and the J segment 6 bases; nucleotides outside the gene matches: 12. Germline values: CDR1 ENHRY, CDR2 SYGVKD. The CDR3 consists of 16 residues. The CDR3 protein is CAISDLLSGSRSEQYF. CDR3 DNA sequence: TGTGCCATCAGTGACCTTCTTAGCGGGAGTCGTAGCGAGCAGTACTTC.

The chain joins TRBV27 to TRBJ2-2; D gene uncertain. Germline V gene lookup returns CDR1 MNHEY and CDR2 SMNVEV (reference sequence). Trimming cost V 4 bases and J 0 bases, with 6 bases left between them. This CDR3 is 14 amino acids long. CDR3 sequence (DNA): TGTGCCAGCAGTTATCAATCGAACACCGGGGAGCTGTTTTTT. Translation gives CASSYQSNTGELFF.

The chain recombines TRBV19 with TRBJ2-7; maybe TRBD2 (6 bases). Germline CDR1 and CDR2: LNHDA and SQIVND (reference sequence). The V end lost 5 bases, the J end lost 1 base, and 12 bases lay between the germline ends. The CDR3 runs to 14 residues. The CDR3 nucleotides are TGTGCCAGTAGTTTAGCCCGGGGGTCCTACGAGCAGTACTTC. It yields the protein CASSLARGSYEQYF.

This chain's CDR3 is CASSESQGALSPLHF. The CDR3 DNA is TGCGCCAGCAGTGAGTCACAGGGGGCCCTATCACCCCTCCACTTT. The chain recombines TRBV10-2 with TRBJ1-6, with 9 bases matching TRBD1. CDR3 length: 15 amino acids. The V segment lost 0 bases and the J segment 10 bases; nucleotides outside the gene matches: 4. Germline V lookup: CDR1 WSHSY, CDR2 SAAADI.

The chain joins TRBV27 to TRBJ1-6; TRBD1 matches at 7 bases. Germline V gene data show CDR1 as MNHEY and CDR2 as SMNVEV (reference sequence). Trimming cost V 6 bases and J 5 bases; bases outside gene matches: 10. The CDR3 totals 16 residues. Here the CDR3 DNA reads TGTGCCAGCAGACCGTCATCGACAGGGAATAATTCACCCCTCCACTTT. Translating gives CASRPSSTGNNSPLHF.